A single sample is the source of the 11 T cell receptor beta chains below, sequenced in a study of sequential checkpoint blockade in melanoma. Treatment denoted: randomized to nivolumab then ipilimumab (arm A) or the reverse (arm B). This table comes from immunoSEQ multiplex PCR, and its TCRdb copy is limited to in-frame clones, with some not included. In the table there are about 22,000 clones, nearly 70% of which are singletons. The sample in question was CD8+ T cells sorted from blood (inferred from file names), obtained from a patient given nivolumab and ipilimumab in sequence. These TCRs come from a human donor with melanoma.

The V call is TRBV5-4, the J call TRBJ1-1, with D possibly matching TRBD1 (5 bases). The CDR3 has 11 residues. The V gene lost 2 bases and the J gene lost 10 bases, with 9 bases spanning the gap. Germline V gene lookup returns CDR1 SGHNT and CDR2 YYREEE (reference sequence). CDR3 nucleotide sequence: TGTGCCAGCAGCTTTCAGGGCGCAGCTTTCTTT. Translation: CASSFQGAAFF. The full variable domain, its missing parts supplied by reference TRBV5-4 and TRBJ1-1, is ETGVTQSPTHLIKTRGQQVTLRCSSQSGHNTVSWYQQALGQGPQFIFQYYREEENGRGNFPPRFSGLQFPNYSSELNVNALELDDSALYLCASSFQGAAFFGQGTRLTVV.

This clone is a singleton in its sample. This chain links TRBV9 with TRBJ2-2, with TRBD1 matching over 10 bases. CDR3 length equals 15 residues. The V and J ends lost 3 bases and 3 bases, in that order; junction bases with no gene match: 2. CDR1 SGDLS and CDR2 YYNGEE come from the germline V gene. DNA of the CDR3: TGTGCCAGCAGCGCCGGACAGGGGGACACCGGGGAGCTGTTTTTT. Its translation is CASSAGQGDTGELFF.

The chain employs TRBV5-6 and TRBJ2-7; maybe TRBD1 (5 bases). Trimming removed 0 bases from V and 6 bases from J, with 7 bases in between. This CDR3 spans 12 amino acids. CDR1 and CDR2 from the germline V gene are SGHDT and YYEEEE. This CDR3 is CASSLAGFEQYF. The CDR3 DNA sequence: TGTGCCAGCAGCTTGGCAGGGTTCGAGCAGTACTTC.

The chain links TRBV11-3 to TRBJ2-1, with 7 bases matching TRBD1. CDR1 is SGHNT, CDR2 YENEEA, per germline. The length of the CDR3 is 14 residues. V lost 5 bases to trimming and J lost 4 bases; unmatched junction nucleotides: 5. The CDR3 nucleotides are TGTGCCAGCAGCGGACAGGACGGGTACAATGAGCAGTTCTTC. This codes for CASSGQDGYNEQFF.

The chain recombines TRBV7-6 with TRBJ1-1; TRBD1 matches 10 bases. The ends lost 5 bases at V and 10 bases at J; junction bases unmatched: 7. The CDR3 contains 13 residues. The V gene's germline CDR1 is SGHVS and CDR2 FNYEAQ. The CDR3 here is CASSAGTGVPAFF. The CDR3 coding sequence is TGTGCCAGCAGCGCCGGGACAGGGGTTCCAGCTTTCTTT. The variable domain in full, completed from reference TRBV7-6 and TRBJ1-1, reads GAGVSQSPRYKVTKRGQDVALRCDPISGHVSLYWYRQALGQGPEFLTYFNYEAQQDKSGLPNDRFSAERPEGSISTLTIQRTEQRDSAMYRCASSAGTGVPAFFGQGTRLTVV.

This clone was picked up a small number of times. The J gene is TRBJ2-2, the V gene TRBV29-1; 9 bases align to TRBD1. This CDR3 comprises 16 residues. Germline CDR1 SQVTM, CDR2 ANQGSEA. The ends lost 4 bases at V and 4 bases at J; junction bases unmatched: 10. The CDR3 coding sequence is TGCAGCGTTGTACGGGGAGACAGGGGGGGCACCGGGGAGCTGTTTTTT. Protein product: CSVVRGDRGGTGELFF.

The chain carries TRBV5-3 and TRBJ1-1, with D unclear. TRBV5-3 belongs to the ORF category, with a function that is uncertain. V was clipped by 1 base and J by 4 bases, with 11 bases between them. CDR3 size: 14 residues. The CDR3 is CARSLLASGTEAFF. The CDR3 region has the DNA TGTGCCAGAAGCTTGCTTGCTTCGGGCACTGAAGCTTTCTTT.

The chain uses TRBV7-9 and TRBJ1-1; D is possibly TRBD1 (5 bases). The CDR3 loop spans 14 amino acids. CDR1 and CDR2 (germline): SEHNR, FQNEAQ (reference sequence). V lost 2 bases and J 5 bases, leaving 12 bases between the germline ends. CDR3 loop: CASSLSGGKTEAFF. DNA for the CDR3: TGTGCCAGCAGCTTATCCGGGGGTAAAACTGAAGCTTTCTTT.

The rearrangement links TRBV27 to TRBJ2-3, with TRBD2 identical over 9 bases. The CDR3 loop spans 15 amino acids. With 4 bases clipped from V and 2 bases from J, the junction kept 4 bases outside the gene matches. Germline V gene sequence: CDR1 MNHEY, CDR2 SMNVEV (reference sequence). CDR3 sequence: CASSSTSGYTDTQYF. The DNA of the CDR3 is TGTGCCAGCAGTTCGACTAGCGGATACACAGATACGCAGTATTTT.

The chain recombines TRBV29-1 with TRBJ1-1; no definite D call. This CDR3 is built from 14 residues. Per germline, CDR1 SQVTM and CDR2 ANQGSEA. Trimming left V 2 bases short and J 1 base short, with 11 bases between. The CDR3 loop is CSVESREGNTEAFF. CDR3 sequence (DNA): TGCAGCGTTGAATCTCGGGAGGGGAACACTGAAGCTTTCTTT.

The J gene is TRBJ1-4, the V gene TRBV5-1; 8 bases are a match to TRBD1. V was clipped by 4 bases and J by 4 bases; unmatched bases: 12. The CDR3 contains 17 residues. CDR1 SGHRS and CDR2 YFSETQ come from the germline V gene. CDR3 in DNA: TGCGCCAGCAGCCCCTACGGCAGGGGGCGCGATAATGAAAAACTGTTTTTT. Protein: CASSPYGRGRDNEKLFF.